The 9 T cell receptor beta chains given below trace back to one sample, sequenced in a study of regulatory T cells in long-lasting Graves disease. TCR beta libraries were built with iRepertoire HTBI primers and Arm-PCR of CDR3 regions. TCRdb reanalysed the multiplex PCR reads using MiXCR and keeps one entry per CDR3 protein. The repertoire holds 240,000 or so distinct CDR3 sequences, with 20% to 25% as singletons. Time point noted: newly diagnosed GD, antithyroid drugs for less than 3 months. The TCR library was made from RNA that had been extracted from PBMCs in TRIzol. This specimen consisted of peripheral blood mononuclear cells (PBMCs), obtained at new diagnosis, from a patient treated with antithyroid drugs. The receptors were sampled from a female donor with Graves disease.

The chain combines TRBV5-6 with TRBJ2-7; TRBD2 is a possible D gene (5 bases). The ends were cut back, 4 bases at V and 7 bases at J, with 9 bases in the middle. The CDR3 spans 11 residues. Germline V gene data show CDR1 as SGHDT and CDR2 as YYEEEE. The CDR3 region is CASSTEREQYF. DNA for the CDR3: TGTGCCAGCAGCACCGAGCGGGAGCAGTACTTC.

As to this clonotype: This could be a read error, since a much larger clone is one nucleotide away. The J gene is TRBJ2-1, the V gene TRBV11-1, with D hard to call. Germline CDR1 reads SGHAT; CDR2 reads FQDESV (reference sequence). The CDR3 sequence is 11 residues long. The CDR3 region has the DNA TGTGCCAGCAGCTGGCCCGAGACTCTTTCCTTC. It is translated as CASSWPETLSF.

This clonotype has just a few counts. The V call is TRBV27, the J call TRBJ1-5, with no clear D. The CDR3 loop spans 14 amino acids. The V and J ends lost 4 bases and 3 bases respectively, with 10 bases between them. Germline CDR1 is MNHEY and CDR2 is SMNVEV (reference sequence). In DNA form, the CDR3 reads TGTGCCAGCAGTTATGGGCAGTACAATCAGCCCCAGCATTTT. Translated: CASSYGQYNQPQHF.

The chain joins TRBV5-1 to TRBJ1-1; maybe TRBD1 (5 bases). There are 15 residues in the CDR3. The germline CDR1 and CDR2 sequences are SGHRS and YFSETQ. The V gene lost 4 bases and the J gene lost 1 base, with 14 bases spanning the gap. The CDR3 loop reads CASSPDGQTNTEAFF. CDR3 in DNA: TGCGCCAGCAGCCCGGACGGACAAACGAACACTGAAGCTTTCTTT.

In regard to this clonotype: With only one base between it and a far larger clone, this is likely a read error. This chain joins TRBV7-9 and TRBJ2-7; 7 nucleotides match TRBD2. Germline CDR1 reads SEHNR; CDR2 reads FQNEAQ (reference sequence). The CDR3 sequence is 13 residues long. V was clipped by 7 bases and J by 12 bases; unmatched bases: 15. CDR3 sequence: CASNPPLGAGAYF. CDR3 bases: TGTGCCAGCAACCCTCCTCTCGGCGCGGGAGCGTACTTC.

This clonotype was counted only a few times. This chain joins TRBV28 and TRBJ2-3; the D gene is possibly TRBD1 (5 bases). This CDR3 comprises 14 residues. The germline CDR1 and CDR2 sequences are MDHEN and SYDVKM. The ends were cut back, 3 bases at V and 4 bases at J, with 11 bases in the middle. The CDR3 coding sequence is TGTGCCAGCAGTTTCATTCAAGGGGCAGATACGCAGTATTTT. Translation gives CASSFIQGADTQYF.

The V and J genes are TRBV29-1 and TRBJ1-1; unclear D gene. Germline V gene lookup returns CDR1 SQVTM and CDR2 ANQGSEA. V lost 7 bases, J lost 3 bases, and 9 bases lay in between. This CDR3 spans 11 amino acids. The CDR3 protein is CSAFVDTEAFF. CDR3 nucleotides: TGCAGCGCATTTGTGGACACTGAAGCTTTCTTT.

This clonotype has a single count. One base away lies a much larger clone, so this may be a sequencing read error. The rearrangement uses TRBV20-1 and TRBJ2-5; 11 nucleotides line up with TRBD2. Unmatched junction bases numbered 11, after V lost 0 bases and J lost 5 bases. The CDR3 has 17 amino acids. Germline V gene lookup returns CDR1 DFQATT and CDR2 SNEGSKA (reference sequence). As DNA, the CDR3 is TGCAGTGCTAGAGATCTGAATAGCGGGGGGGCAAAGGAGACCCAGTACTTC. This sequence encodes CSARDLNSGGAKETQYF.

This clonotype appeared many times. The chain combines TRBV12-5 with TRBJ2-1; TRBD1 or TRBD2 may be the D gene (6 bases each). The V gene's germline CDR1 is LGHNT and CDR2 FRNRAP. This CDR3 spans 13 amino acids. V was shortened by 4 bases and J by 7 bases, with 11 bases between the two germline ends. The CDR3 loop reads CASGSEGGNEQFF. The CDR3 DNA reads as TGTGCTAGTGGTTCCGAGGGGGGAAATGAGCAGTTCTTC. Complete variable domain (other parts from reference TRBV12-5 and TRBJ2-1): DARVTQTPRHKVTEMGQEVTMRCQPILGHNTVFWYRQTMMQGLELLAYFRNRAPLDDSGMPKDRFSAEMPDATLATLKIQPSEPRDSAVYFCASGSEGGNEQFFGPGTRLTVL.